This TCR beta chain came from a study of shared clonotypes between healthy human individuals. Sequencing was performed with immunoSEQ multiplex PCR; in TCRdb, only in-frame clones are kept and a portion is missing. Among around 1,000,000 clones, about 80% were seen once, and the ten largest hold almost 0.9%. The CDR3 has 16 residues. Source material: memory CD4+ T cells from PBMCs. Subset described: CD45RA-negative fraction. This receptor was identified in a man younger than 35 in good health. Some clones in this sample may be carry-over from other donors' samples. The chain is built from TRBV21-1 and TRBJ2-7; the table's D call TRBD1 went unverified against the DNA. TRBV21-1 is flagged as a pseudogene. CDR3 nucleotides: TGTGCCAGCAGCAAGCCCCCCCTCAGGCCCCTCTACGAGCAGTACTTC. This translates into CASSKPPLRPLYEQYF.